This T cell receptor (beta chain) emerged from a study of OX40 agonist ivuxolimab in advanced cancers. In the study overall: Partial responses were recorded for three patients, including one with hepatocellular carcinoma and two with cutaneous melanoma. Whole-study results and caveats: Patients who responded partially at 0.1-3.0 mg/kg showed clonal expansion ranking among the lowest.

Using immunoSEQ multiplex PCR, the repertoire was profiled, and TCRdb retains in-frame clones only, with some absent. The sample yields about 61,000 clones, 92% seen once. V shed 3 bases and J shed 5 bases, with 13 bases lying between them. Germline V CDR1 and CDR2: SEHNR, FQNEAQ (reference sequence). This CDR3 comprises 14 residues. In regard to this clone: Its antigen is undetermined.

The TCR originated in an adult with an advanced solid tumor such as melanoma, head and neck, liver or kidney cancer. The V call is TRBV7-9, the J call TRBJ1-2; D gene ambiguous. The sample in question was CD4+ or CD8+ T cells sorted from blood, obtained in a trial of the OX40 agonist ivuxolimab. CDR3 nucleotide sequence: TGTGCCAGCAGCTTGGACTCCTCCACGTATGGCTACACCTTC. It encodes CASSLDSSTYGYTF.